The 23 T cell receptor beta chains given below trace back to one sample, sequenced in a study of T-cell reconstitution after alpha-beta-depleted transplantation in children. A library of TCRbeta sequences, prepared with unique molecular identifiers, was generated. A single record per CDR3 protein comes from TCRdb applying MiXCR to the PCR reads. The table shows about 610,000 distinct CDR3 sequences, with about 10% occurring only once. This material consisted of PBMCs from the stem cell graft donor, taken from the stem cell graft. The receptors derive from a human donor who donated a stem cell graft to a child with acute myeloid leukemia.

This clonotype was picked up many times. The chain recombines TRBV7-2 with TRBJ2-7; D is unresolved. V lost 3 bases to trimming and J lost 2 bases, with 14 bases between them. The CDR3 sequence is 15 residues long. Germline CDR1 and CDR2: SGHTA and FQGNSA. In DNA, the CDR3 is TGTGCCAGCAGCTTCTTGGGAATCAAGGCCTACGAGCAGTACTTC. Its protein product is CASSFLGIKAYEQYF.

This clonotype was counted a few times. The V gene is TRBV6-1, the J gene TRBJ2-3; 8 nucleotides align to TRBD1. The CDR3 extends over 16 amino acids. Germline V lookup: CDR1 MNHNS, CDR2 SASEGT. V was clipped by 5 bases and J by 1 base; unmatched bases: 8. This CDR3 reads CASSLAGGSGTDTQYF. CDR3 bases: TGTGCCAGCAGTCTCGCAGGGGGCTCAGGCACAGATACGCAGTATTTT.

The chain uses TRBV12-3 or TRBV12-4 and TRBJ2-1, with 10 bases that match TRBD2. This CDR3 spans 17 amino acids. V lost 2 bases to trimming and J lost 5 bases; unmatched junction nucleotides: 9. This chain's CDR3 is CASSLLGAGGKDNEQFF. DNA of the CDR3: TGTGCCAGCAGTTTACTCGGAGCGGGAGGGAAGGACAATGAGCAGTTCTTC.

This clonotype was recorded a few times. This CDR3 is CASRGQGGDGYTF. In DNA form, the CDR3 reads TGTGCCAGCAGAGGACAGGGTGGGGATGGCTACACCTTC. The gene calls are TRBV6-5 and TRBJ1-2, with 8 bases matching TRBD1. J gave up 6 bases and V 6 bases, and 6 bases lay outside the gene matches. Germline-derived CDR1 and CDR2 are MNHEY and SVGAGI. The CDR3 has 13 residues.

Notes on this clonotype: A junction end diverges from the germline sequence, so it may reflect a read error. The chain combines TRBV7-2 with TRBJ1-2; 9 bases are a match to TRBD1. The germline gives CDR1 SGHTA, CDR2 FQGNSA. The CDR3 has 15 residues. The CDR3 here is CASSLVTGGIDGFTF. As DNA, the CDR3 is TGTGCCAGCAGCCTAGTCACAGGGGGCATTGATGGCTTCACCTTC.

The chain links TRBV10-3 to TRBJ2-5, with D tentatively TRBD1 (5 bases). Germline CDR1 is ENHRY and CDR2 is SYGVKD. The CDR3 runs 14 residues. Trimming removed 4 bases from V and 4 bases from J, with 13 bases in between. In DNA form, the CDR3 reads TGTGCCATCAGTGGTGCAGGGAAAGGAGAGACCCAGTACTTC. The encoded protein is CAISGAGKGETQYF.

This clonotype was observed a handful of times. J is TRBJ2-1 and V is TRBV30, with D uncertain. V shed 0 bases and J shed 10 bases, with 10 bases lying between them. Looked up from germline, CDR1 is GTSNPN and CDR2 is SVGIG (reference sequence). CDR3 length equals 12 residues. The CDR3 sequence: CAWSVSVEEQFF. CDR3 nucleotide sequence: TGTGCCTGGAGTGTAAGCGTCGAGGAGCAGTTCTTC. The whole variable domain, remainder taken from reference TRBV30 and TRBJ2-1, is SQTIHQWPATLVQPVGSPLSLECTVEGTSNPNLYWYRQAAGRGLQLLFYSVGIGQISSEVPQNLSASRPQDRQFILSSKKLLLSDSGFYLCAWSVSVEEQFFGPGTRLTVL.

The chain links TRBV6-1 to TRBJ1-2, with 7 nucleotides matching TRBD1. The CDR3 runs to 12 residues. Germline V gene sequence: CDR1 MNHNS, CDR2 SASEGT. V lost 11 bases and J lost 8; bases outside the gene matches: 11. The CDR3: CAGRTGEGGYTF. CDR3 DNA: TGTGCCGGACGAACAGGGGAAGGGGGCTACACCTTC.

This clonotype turned up a few times. The J gene is TRBJ2-1, the V gene TRBV4-2, with TRBD2 matching over 11 bases. The CDR3 totals 16 residues. Germline values: CDR1 LGHNA, CDR2 YNFKEQ. Germline trimming cut 0 bases from V and 6 bases from J; bases unmatched to any gene: 4. CDR3 bases: TGTGCCAGCAGCCAAGAGGTAGCGGGAGGGCTCAATGAGCAGTTCTTC. Translation: CASSQEVAGGLNEQFF.

This clonotype was recorded at least ten times. The chain is built from TRBV6-5 and TRBJ2-2, with a weak D call TRBD1 (6 bases). Germline values: CDR1 MNHEY, CDR2 SVGAGI. The CDR3 runs 14 residues. The V end lost 10 bases, the J end lost 0 bases, and 12 bases lay between the germline ends. CDR3 bases: TGTGCCATTCAGACAGGAACGAACACCGGGGAGCTGTTTTTT. It encodes CAIQTGTNTGELFF.

This clonotype was counted between two and nine times. The chain recombines TRBV7-8 with TRBJ2-5, with D tentatively TRBD2 (6 bases). V lost 3 bases, J lost 2 bases, and 10 bases lay in between. The CDR3 is 14 amino acids. The V gene's germline CDR1 is SGHVS and CDR2 FQNEAQ. As DNA, the CDR3 is TGTGCCAGCAGCTTTAGCGGACCTCAAGAGACCCAGTACTTC. This codes for CASSFSGPQETQYF.

This clonotype was picked up a small number of times. The chain is built from TRBV5-1 and TRBJ2-5; D unresolved. This CDR3 comprises 15 residues. Germline CDR1 reads SGHRS; CDR2 reads YFSETQ. Trimming shortened V by 0 bases and J by 2 bases, and 11 bases separated the two germline ends. CDR3 amino acids: CASSLDRQPQETQYF. As DNA, the CDR3 is TGCGCCAGCAGCTTGGATCGTCAGCCTCAAGAGACCCAGTACTTC. The entire variable domain, with the rest obtained from reference TRBV5-1 and TRBJ2-5, is as follows: KAGVTQTPRYLIKTRGQQVTLSCSPISGHRSVSWYQQTPGQGLQFLFEYFSETQRNKGNFPGRFSGRQFSNSRSEMNVSTLELGDSALYLCASSLDRQPQETQYFGPGTRLLVL.

This clonotype was found many times. V usage is TRBV7-3 and J usage is TRBJ2-1; TRBD2 matches 8 bases. Germline V lookup: CDR1 SGHTA, CDR2 FQGTGA. Trimming at V came to 5 bases and at J to 4 bases, leaving 13 bases not matched to a gene. This CDR3 comprises 17 residues. The CDR3 sequence is CASSPSSRGGLYNEQFF. In nucleotides, the CDR3 is TGTGCCAGCAGCCCCTCCTCCCGGGGGGGGCTTTACAATGAGCAGTTCTTC.

V and J are TRBV7-2 and TRBJ2-7; 7 nucleotides line up with TRBD2. Per the germline V gene, CDR1 is SGHTA and CDR2 is FQGNSA. CDR3 length equals 14 residues. The V segment lost 7 bases and the J segment 6 bases; nucleotides outside the gene matches: 12. The CDR3 sequence is CASKRGGAWGEQYF. Written as DNA, the CDR3 is TGTGCCAGCAAGCGGGGCGGAGCCTGGGGCGAGCAGTACTTC.

This rearrangement joins TRBV27 to TRBJ1-5, with a possible D match to TRBD1 (5 bases). CDR3 length equals 13 residues. The V gene lost 7 bases and the J gene lost 1 base, with 8 bases spanning the gap. Looked up from germline, CDR1 is MNHEY and CDR2 is SMNVEV (reference sequence). The CDR3 spells CASIWGSNQPQHF. CDR3 bases: TGTGCCAGCATATGGGGCAGCAATCAGCCCCAGCATTTT.

This clonotype has just a few counts. The chain joins TRBV29-1 to TRBJ2-7; tentatively, D is TRBD2 (6 bases). Germline V lookup: CDR1 SQVTM, CDR2 ANQGSEA. V lost 4 bases to trimming and J lost 0 bases, with 10 bases between them. The CDR3 has 13 amino acids. This CDR3 reads CSVVAGSSYEQYF. The CDR3 nucleotides read TGCAGCGTTGTTGCGGGATCCTCCTACGAGCAGTACTTC.

This chain connects TRBV7-9 to TRBJ2-7; the match to TRBD2 covers 9 bases. This CDR3 has 15 residues. Germline-derived CDR1 and CDR2 are SEHNR and FQNEAQ (reference sequence). J gave up 3 bases and V 1 base, and 4 bases lay outside the gene matches. The CDR3 spells CASSLEAGGFYEQYF. CDR3 sequence (DNA): TGTGCCAGCAGCTTAGAAGCGGGAGGTTTCTACGAGCAGTACTTC.

The table lists this clonotype with many counts. The chain links TRBV12-3 or TRBV12-4 to TRBJ1-1; no clear D gene. The CDR3 spans 14 residues. The V gene lost 6 bases and the J gene lost 1 base, with 12 bases spanning the gap. CDR3 in DNA: TGTGCCAGCAGCTTCGGAGGTGGGAACACTGAAGCTTTCTTT. Protein product: CASSFGGGNTEAFF.

This clonotype was detected ten times or more. This rearrangement joins TRBV29-1 to TRBJ2-2; 9 nucleotides align to TRBD1. CDR1 SQVTM and CDR2 ANQGSEA come from the germline V gene. The CDR3 extends over 14 amino acids. J was trimmed by 5 bases and V by 6 bases; bases with no gene match: 7. CDR3 DNA sequence: TGCAGCGTGGTATGGACAGGGGTGACCGGGGAGCTGTTTTTT. Amino acid sequence: CSVVWTGVTGELFF.

This clonotype was counted many times. This chain joins TRBV5-8 and TRBJ1-5, with TRBD1 matching over 10 bases. Trimming cost V 4 bases and J 7 bases; bases outside gene matches: 11. This CDR3 region has 16 residues. Germline values: CDR1 SGHTS, CDR2 YDEGEE. The CDR3 spells CASSLGTGALGQPQHF. CDR3 sequence (DNA): TGTGCCAGCAGCCTTGGGACAGGGGCCCTTGGACAGCCCCAGCATTTT.

This rearrangement joins TRBV10-3 to TRBJ1-3; TRBD1 matches 9 bases. CDR3 length equals 16 residues. The V gene's germline CDR1 is ENHRY and CDR2 SYGVKD. Unmatched junction bases numbered 5, after V lost 3 bases and J lost 2 bases. CDR3 protein: CAISDPRDRAGNTIYF. CDR3 DNA sequence: TGTGCCATCAGTGACCCTCGGGACAGGGCTGGAAACACCATATATTTT.

This clonotype has more than one count but fewer than ten. The V gene is TRBV20-1, the J gene TRBJ2-1; 8 bases agree with TRBD2. The CDR3 covers 17 residues. Trimming took 3 bases from V and 8 from J; bases not matched to a gene: 18. The germline V gene has CDR1 DFQATT and CDR2 SNEGSKA (reference sequence). Written as DNA, the CDR3 is TGCAGTGCTAGCCGGCTAGCGGGTCCCACCCATCGGGATGAGCAGTTCTTC. Protein sequence: CSASRLAGPTHRDEQFF.

The chain recombines TRBV19 with TRBJ2-3, with 9 bases that match TRBD2. The germline gives CDR1 LNHDA, CDR2 SQIVND (reference sequence). CDR3 length: 14 amino acids. Unmatched junction bases numbered 7, after V lost 7 bases and J lost 5 bases. CDR3 sequence (DNA): TGTGCCAGTATTGGCGGGAGGGCCGGAGATACGCAGTATTTT. Amino acid sequence: CASIGGRAGDTQYF.